The rows below give T cell receptor beta chains drawn from one sample of a study of beta chain features in type 1 diabetes. Sequenced by immunoSEQ multiplex PCR; TCRdb stores in-frame clones only, minus some. This table has 350,000 to 450,000 clones, about 15% appearing once. The sample taken for sequencing was naive CD4+ T cells from blood. Receptors originate from a woman between 18 and 29 years old in good health. Each CDR3 is given with its conserved first and last residue.

cdr3_aa,j_call,v_call,cdr3_length
CASSLGALGTEAFF,TRBJ1-1,TRBV5-1,14
CSVLDRLKQETQYF,TRBJ2-5,TRBV29-1,14
CSGLGQAGTEAFF,TRBJ1-1,TRBV29-1,13
CASSYRASGSIETQYF,TRBJ2-5,TRBV6-5,16
CASSYDRGASDEQFF,TRBJ2-1,TRBV27,15
CASSWRQSTEAFF,TRBJ1-1,TRBV27,13
CAWSAPSGPKNEQFF,TRBJ2-1,TRBV30,15
CASTRTSGSYEQYF,TRBJ2-7,TRBV6-6,14
CASSNGLVGYEQYF,TRBJ2-7,TRBV6-6,14
CASSPGGRPSYEQYF,TRBJ2-7,TRBV19,15
CIASGNGRLQYF,TRBJ2-3,TRBV29-1,12
CSASTSEQYF,TRBJ2-7,TRBV20-1,10
CASSVVADTQYF,TRBJ2-3,TRBV9,12
CASSIRDSSYEQYF,TRBJ2-7,TRBV19,14
CASSLAPRAGGPDTQYF,TRBJ2-3,TRBV7-2,17
CAWSERGLEKLFF,TRBJ1-4,TRBV30,13
CASSETKSGSLSTDTQYF,TRBJ2-3,TRBV5-1,18
CASSLDGGSYNEQFF,TRBJ2-1,TRBV7-8,15
CAWSAQGTGELFF,TRBJ2-2,TRBV30,13
CAWSGRQGVGQFF,TRBJ2-1,TRBV30,13
CASSYRLGRDTQYF,TRBJ2-3,TRBV11-2,14
CASSFGQGEQYF,TRBJ2-7,TRBV5-1,12
CASSLAPGELFF,TRBJ2-2,TRBV11-2,12
CSVAESTDTQYF,TRBJ2-3,TRBV29-1,12
CASTQSEGRAVYNEQFF,TRBJ2-1,TRBV27,17
CASSLDTGNYGYTF,TRBJ1-2,TRBV5-1,14
CASSSRWTEAFF,TRBJ1-1,TRBV28,12
CATSSFGGGNNEQFF,TRBJ2-1,TRBV15,15
CASSSPTGGYNEQFF,TRBJ2-1,TRBV7-2,15
CASSLFSGRAYNEQFF,TRBJ2-1,TRBV5-6,16
CASSVIAGRNTPYEQYF,TRBJ2-7,TRBV2,17
CASAHGEKETQYF,TRBJ2-5,TRBV6-6,13
CASSQDHAEISNQPQHF,TRBJ1-5,TRBV4-1,17
CASSGQPNTEAFF,TRBJ1-1,TRBV2,13
CASSTKGDRDETQYF,TRBJ2-5,TRBV4-2,15
CAWLDRGRRNTEAFF,TRBJ1-1,TRBV30,15